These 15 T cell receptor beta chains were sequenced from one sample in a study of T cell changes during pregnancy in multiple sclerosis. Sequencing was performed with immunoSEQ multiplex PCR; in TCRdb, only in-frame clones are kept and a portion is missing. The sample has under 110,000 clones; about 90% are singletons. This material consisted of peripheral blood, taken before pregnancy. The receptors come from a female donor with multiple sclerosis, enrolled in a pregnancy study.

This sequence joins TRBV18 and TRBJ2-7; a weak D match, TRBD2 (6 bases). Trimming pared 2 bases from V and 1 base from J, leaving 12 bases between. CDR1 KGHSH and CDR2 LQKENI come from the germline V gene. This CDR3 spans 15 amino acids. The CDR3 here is CASSPGTGDSYEQYF. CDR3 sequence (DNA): TGTGCCAGCTCACCAGGGACTGGGGATTCCTACGAGCAGTACTTC.

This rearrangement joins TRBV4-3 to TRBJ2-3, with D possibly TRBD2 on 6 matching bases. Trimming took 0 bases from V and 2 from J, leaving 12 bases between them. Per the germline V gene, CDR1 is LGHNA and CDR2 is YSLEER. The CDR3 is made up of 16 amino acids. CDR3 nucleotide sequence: TGCGCCAGCAGCCAAGAGTGGCGGGGAAACACAGATACGCAGTATTTT. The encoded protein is CASSQEWRGNTDTQYF.

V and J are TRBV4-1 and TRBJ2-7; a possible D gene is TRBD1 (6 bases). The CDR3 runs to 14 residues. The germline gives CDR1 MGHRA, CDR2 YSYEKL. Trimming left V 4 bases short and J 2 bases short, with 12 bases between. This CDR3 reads CASSLRDTAYEQYF. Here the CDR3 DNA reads TGCGCCAGCAGCCTTCGGGACACAGCCTACGAGCAGTACTTC.

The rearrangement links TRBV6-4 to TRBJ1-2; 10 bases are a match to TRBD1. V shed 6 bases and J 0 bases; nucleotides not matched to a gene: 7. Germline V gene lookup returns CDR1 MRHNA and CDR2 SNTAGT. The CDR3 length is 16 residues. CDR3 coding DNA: TGTGCCAGCAGCGCGGAAGGACAGGGGGCTAACTATGGCTACACCTTC. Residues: CASSAEGQGANYGYTF.

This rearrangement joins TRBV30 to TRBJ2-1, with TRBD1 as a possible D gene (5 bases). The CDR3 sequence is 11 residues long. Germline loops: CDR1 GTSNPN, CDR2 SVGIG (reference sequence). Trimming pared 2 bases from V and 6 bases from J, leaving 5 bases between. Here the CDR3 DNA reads TGTGCCTGGAGTCAGGGCAATGAGCAGTTCTTC. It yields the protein CAWSQGNEQFF.

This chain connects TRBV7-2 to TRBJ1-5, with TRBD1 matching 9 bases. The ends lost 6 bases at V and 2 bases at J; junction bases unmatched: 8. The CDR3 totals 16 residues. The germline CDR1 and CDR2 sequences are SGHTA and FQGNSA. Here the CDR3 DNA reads TGTGCCAGCAGAGCCGGGACAGGGAGCGGCAATCAGCCCCAGCATTTT. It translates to CASRAGTGSGNQPQHF.

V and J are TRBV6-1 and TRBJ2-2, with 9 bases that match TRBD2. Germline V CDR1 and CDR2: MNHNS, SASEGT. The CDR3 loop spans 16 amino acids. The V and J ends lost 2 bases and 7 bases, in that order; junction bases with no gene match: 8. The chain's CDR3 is CASSELSGGQGGELFF. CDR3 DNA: TGTGCCAGCAGTGAACTGAGCGGGGGGCAAGGCGGGGAGCTGTTTTTT.

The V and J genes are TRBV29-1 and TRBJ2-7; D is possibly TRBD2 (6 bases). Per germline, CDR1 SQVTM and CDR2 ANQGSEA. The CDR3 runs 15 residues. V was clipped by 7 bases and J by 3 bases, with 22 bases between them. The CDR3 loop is CSASIISGTHYEQYF. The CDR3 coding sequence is TGCAGCGCATCAATAATTAGCGGAACTCACTACGAGCAGTACTTC.

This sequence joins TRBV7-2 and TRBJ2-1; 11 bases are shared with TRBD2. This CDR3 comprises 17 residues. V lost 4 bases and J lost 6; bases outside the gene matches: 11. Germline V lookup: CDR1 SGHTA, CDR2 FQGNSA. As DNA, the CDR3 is TGTGCCAGCAGCTCAACTAGCGGGGGTGCAGGTGGCAATGAGCAGTTCTTC. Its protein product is CASSSTSGGAGGNEQFF.

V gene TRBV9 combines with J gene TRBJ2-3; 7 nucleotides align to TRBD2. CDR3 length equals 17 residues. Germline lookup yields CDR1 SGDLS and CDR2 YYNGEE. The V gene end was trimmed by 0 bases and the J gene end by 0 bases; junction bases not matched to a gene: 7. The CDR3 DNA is TGTGCCAGCAGCGTAGTGGCTAGCGGTACTAGCACAGATACGCAGTATTTT. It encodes CASSVVASGTSTDTQYF.

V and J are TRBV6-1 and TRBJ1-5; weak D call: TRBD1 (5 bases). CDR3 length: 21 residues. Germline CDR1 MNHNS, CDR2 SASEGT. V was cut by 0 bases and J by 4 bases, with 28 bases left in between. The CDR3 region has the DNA TGTGCCAGCAGTGAAGCGCTTCATGGGGCGGTGAATGAAGTAAGGAATCAGCCCCAGCATTTT. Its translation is CASSEALHGAVNEVRNQPQHF.

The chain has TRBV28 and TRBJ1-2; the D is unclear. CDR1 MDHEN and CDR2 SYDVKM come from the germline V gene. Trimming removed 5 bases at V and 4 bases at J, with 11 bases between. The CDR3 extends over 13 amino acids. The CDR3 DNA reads TGTGCCAGCAGTCCCTCCTTTTCCTATGGCTACACCTTC. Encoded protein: CASSPSFSYGYTF.

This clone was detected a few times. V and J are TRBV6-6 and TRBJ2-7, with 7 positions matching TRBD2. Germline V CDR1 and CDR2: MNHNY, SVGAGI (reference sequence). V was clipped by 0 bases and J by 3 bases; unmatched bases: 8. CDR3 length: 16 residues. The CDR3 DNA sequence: TGTGCCAGCAGTTACTCGGGGCGGGGAGGGTTCTACGAGCAGTACTTC. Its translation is CASSYSGRGGFYEQYF.

CDR3 sequence: CASSEFGGADGYTF. In DNA form, the CDR3 reads TGTGCCAGCAGCGAATTTGGGGGGGCCGATGGCTACACCTTC. The chain links TRBV2 to TRBJ1-2; tentatively, D is TRBD1 (6 bases). The CDR3 totals 14 residues. Germline V lookup: CDR1 SNHLY, CDR2 FYNNEI. Trimming shortened V by 6 bases and J by 6 bases, and 17 bases separated the two germline ends. Variable domain in full (rest from reference TRBV2 and TRBJ1-2): EPEVTQTPSHQVTQMGQEVILRCVPISNHLYFYWYRQILGQKVEFLVSFYNNEISEKSEIFDDQFSVERPDGSNFTLKIRSTKLEDSAMYFCASSEFGGADGYTFGSGTRLTVV.

The chain's CDR3 is CASRSTARTGELFF. DNA for the CDR3: TGTGCCAGCAGATCGACAGCGCGCACCGGGGAGCTGTTTTTT. This rearrangement joins TRBV5-6 to TRBJ2-2, with a possible D match to TRBD1 (5 bases). V was pared by 5 bases and J by 4 bases, with 12 bases between. The germline V gene has CDR1 SGHDT and CDR2 YYEEEE. CDR3 length equals 14 residues.